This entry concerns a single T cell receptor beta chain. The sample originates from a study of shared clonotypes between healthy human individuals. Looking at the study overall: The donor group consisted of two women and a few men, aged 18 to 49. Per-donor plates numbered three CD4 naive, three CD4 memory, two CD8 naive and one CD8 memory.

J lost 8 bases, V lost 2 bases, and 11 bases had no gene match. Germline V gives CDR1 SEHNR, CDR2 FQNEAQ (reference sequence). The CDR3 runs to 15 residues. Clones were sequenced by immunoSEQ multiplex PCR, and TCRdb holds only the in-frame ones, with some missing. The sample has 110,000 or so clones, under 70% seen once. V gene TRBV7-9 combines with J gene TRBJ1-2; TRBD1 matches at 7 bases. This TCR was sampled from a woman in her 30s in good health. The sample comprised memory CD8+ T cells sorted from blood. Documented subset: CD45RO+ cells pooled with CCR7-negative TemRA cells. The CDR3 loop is CASSLQSVTGFGYTF. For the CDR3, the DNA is TGTGCCAGCAGCTTACAAAGCGTGACAGGGTTCGGCTACACCTTC.